These T cell receptor beta chains were read from a single sample in a study of T cell responses to AZD1222 COVID-19 vaccine. Here immunoSEQ multiplex PCR was the method, and the copy in TCRdb shows in-frame clones only, minus some. The sample lists 150,000 or so clones; just under 90% were seen once. The starting material was peripheral blood, obtained 28 days after the second dose of the MenACWY control vaccine. Receptors originate from an adult who received the MenACWY meningococcal vaccine as a control. Both conserved end residues are part of each CDR3. The D gene is left open where the match is weak. Not every row has a clone size; where given, it reads once, few, many or a size class.

j_call d_call v_call clone_size cdr3_aa cdr3_nt
TRBJ1-4 TRBD1 TRBV7-9 - CASMDRTKKLFF TGTGCCAGCATGGACAGGACGAAAAAACTGTTTTTT
TRBJ1-2 TRBD1 TRBV30 - CAWSGTGESNYGYTF TGTGCCTGGAGCGGAACAGGGGAATCTAACTATGGCTACACCTTC
TRBJ1-1 - TRBV18 - CASSPRADMVGTEAFF TGTGCCAGCTCACCCCGGGCAGACATGGTAGGCACTGAAGCTTTCTTT
TRBJ2-5 - TRBV18 - CASSLGSFQETQYF TGTGCCAGCTCACTCGGGTCTTTTCAAGAGACCCAGTACTTC
TRBJ2-7 - TRBV12-3/TRBV12-4 - CASSLGQVEQYF TGTGCCAGCAGTTTGGGGCAGGTGGAGCAGTACTTC
TRBJ2-3 TRBD1 TRBV10-3 - CAIREDRGVDTQYF TGTGCCATCAGGGAGGACAGGGGGGTGGATACGCAGTATTTT
TRBJ1-4 - TRBV2 - CASHSGEREKLFF TGTGCCAGCCATTCAGGGGAGAGGGAAAAACTGTTTTTT
TRBJ1-2 - TRBV3-1/TRBV3-2 - CASSQGSSNYGYTF TGTGCCAGCAGCCAAGGATCAAGTAACTATGGCTACACCTTC
TRBJ2-7 - TRBV6-5 - CASSYSGVPAQYF TGTGCCAGCAGTTACTCGGGAGTTCCAGCGCAGTACTTC
TRBJ1-2 - TRBV18 - CASSPGADLGGYTF TGTGCCAGCTCACCAGGAGCGGATCTGGGAGGCTACACCTTC
TRBJ1-2 TRBD1 TRBV27 - CASSPGQDYGYTF TGTGCCAGCAGTCCTGGACAGGACTATGGCTACACCTTC
TRBJ2-7 - TRBV4-2 - CASSQDYAYEQYF TGTGCCAGCAGCCAAGATTACGCCTACGAGCAGTACTTC
TRBJ2-7 TRBD2 TRBV4-1 - CASSHQLAGGYEQYF TGCGCCAGCAGCCACCAACTAGCGGGAGGGTACGAGCAGTACTTC
TRBJ2-7 - TRBV23-1 - CASSQSRKRSAYSPYEQYF TGCGCCAGCAGTCAATCTAGAAAAAGGTCGGCTTACTCTCCCTACGAGCAGTACTTC
TRBJ2-1 - TRBV18 - CASSRQGLNEQFF TGTGCCAGCTCCCGACAGGGACTCAATGAGCAGTTCTTC
TRBJ2-3 - TRBV3-1/TRBV3-2 - CASSQGVTELADTQYF TGTGCCAGCAGCCAAGGAGTAACGGAACTGGCAGATACGCAGTATTTT
TRBJ1-1 - TRBV7-9 - CASSLIVRNTEAFF TGTGCCAGCAGCTTAATTGTTAGGAACACTGAAGCTTTCTTT
TRBJ2-5 - TRBV19 - CASSIGVTAGETQYF TGTGCCAGTAGTATAGGCGTAACGGCTGGGGAGACCCAGTACTTC
TRBJ2-7 TRBD1 TRBV7-2 - CASSLPDRGALEQYF TGTGCCAGCAGCTTACCGGACAGGGGTGCTCTCGAGCAGTACTTC
TRBJ1-1 - TRBV3-1/TRBV3-2 - CASSQGPDYTEAFF TGTGCCAGCAGCCAAGGACCAGACTACACTGAAGCTTTCTTT
TRBJ2-5 - TRBV25-1 - CASSDSGRVETQYF TGTGCCAGCAGTGACTCGGGGCGAGTGGAGACCCAGTACTTC
TRBJ1-1 - TRBV9 - CASSVMGGDTEAFF TGTGCCAGCAGCGTTATGGGAGGTGACACTGAAGCTTTCTTT
TRBJ2-2 - TRBV5-1 - CATTGPGADEAGELFF TGCGCCACCACGGGGCCGGGGGCAGACGAGGCCGGGGAGCTGTTTTTT
TRBJ2-2 TRBD1 TRBV30 - CAWSVWTGWGSGELFF TGTGCCTGGAGTGTGTGGACAGGGTGGGGGTCCGGGGAGCTGTTTTTT
TRBJ2-7 - TRBV10-2 - CASSERNEQYF TGCGCCAGCAGTGAGCGTAACGAGCAGTACTTC
TRBJ2-7 - TRBV3-1/TRBV3-2 - CASSPRDNHEQYF TGTGCCAGCAGCCCCCGGGACAACCACGAGCAGTACTTC
TRBJ1-2 - TRBV21-1 few CASSKVLYTF TGTGCCAGCAGCAAAGTGCTCTACACCTTC
TRBJ2-7 - TRBV6-5 - CASKRGREQYF TGTGCCAGCAAAAGAGGGAGGGAGCAGTACTTC
TRBJ2-6 - TRBV28 - CASTGVHAGANVLTF TGTGCCAGCACGGGGGTCCACGCTGGGGCCAACGTCCTGACTTTC
TRBJ2-7 - TRBV21-1 - CASSFRALQKTEQYF TGTGCCAGCAGCTTCCGAGCCTTGCAGAAGACCGAGCAGTACTTC
TRBJ2-1 - TRBV19 - CASNLGGTVSEQFF TGTGCCAGTAACCTGGGGGGGACAGTAAGTGAGCAGTTCTTC
TRBJ1-2 - TRBV28 - CASSPRTYGYTF TGTGCCAGCAGCCCCCGGACCTATGGCTACACCTTC
TRBJ2-1 - TRBV24-1 - CATSVSGPTYNEQFF TGTGCCACCAGTGTTTCGGGCCCAACCTACAATGAGCAGTTCTTC
TRBJ2-3 - TRBV11-2 - CASSLVGSRTDTQYF TGTGCCAGCAGCTTAGTCGGGTCTAGAACAGATACGCAGTATTTT
TRBJ2-4 TRBD1 TRBV28 - CASSLTTGGIIIQYF TGTGCCAGCAGTTTAACGACAGGGGGGATTATCATTCAGTACTTC
TRBJ2-4 - TRBV4-1 - CASSQEGFRENIQYF TGCGCCAGCAGCCAAGAAGGTTTTCGGGAAAACATTCAGTACTTC
TRBJ1-5 - TRBV9 - CASSGAGYQPQHF TGTGCCAGCAGCGGGGCAGGGTACCAGCCCCAGCATTTT
TRBJ1-2 - TRBV25-1 - CASSEFSDGELGYTF TGTGCCAGCAGTGAATTCTCGGACGGGGAGCTGGGCTACACCTTC
TRBJ1-5 - TRBV20-1 once CSASRPSRVGQPQHF TGCAGTGCTAGTAGGCCCAGTCGAGTCGGTCAGCCCCAGCATTTT
TRBJ2-1 TRBD1 TRBV28 - CASSLLGQQQFF TGTGCCAGCAGTTTACTGGGACAGCAGCAGTTCTTC
TRBJ1-2 TRBD1 TRBV2 - CASSENQGEVYGYTF TGTGCCAGCAGTGAAAATCAGGGGGAGGTCTATGGCTACACCTTC
TRBJ2-7 - TRBV27 few CASSLGRPYEQYF TGTGCCAGCAGTTTGGGACGCCCCTACGAGCAGTACTTC
TRBJ1-2 - TRBV28 - CASSEPLEANYGYTF TGTGCCAGCAGCGAGCCTCTCGAAGCTAACTATGGCTACACCTTC
TRBJ1-2 - TRBV29-1 - CSVEDRDGYTF TGCAGCGTTGAAGACAGGGACGGCTACACCTTC
TRBJ2-2 TRBD1 TRBV11-3 - CASSQRRGDRASGELFF TGTGCCAGCAGCCAACGTAGAGGGGACAGGGCTTCCGGGGAGCTGTTTTTT
TRBJ1-2 TRBD1 TRBV7-2 - CASSQDRAFGYTF TGTGCCAGCAGCCAAGACAGGGCTTTTGGCTACACCTTC